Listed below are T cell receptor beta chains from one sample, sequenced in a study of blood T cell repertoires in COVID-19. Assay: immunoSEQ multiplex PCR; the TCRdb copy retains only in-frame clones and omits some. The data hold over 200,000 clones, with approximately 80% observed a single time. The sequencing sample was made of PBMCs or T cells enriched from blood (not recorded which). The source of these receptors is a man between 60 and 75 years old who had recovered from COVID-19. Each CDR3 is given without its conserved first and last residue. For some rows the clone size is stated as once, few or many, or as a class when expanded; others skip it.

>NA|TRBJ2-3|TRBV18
ASSPGLAGPFTDTQY
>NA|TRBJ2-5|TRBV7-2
ASSFSGQETQY
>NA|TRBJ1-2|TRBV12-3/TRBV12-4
ASSFGDFYGYT
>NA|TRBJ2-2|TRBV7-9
ASSLELAVGELF
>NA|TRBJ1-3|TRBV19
ASSPQPSSGNTIY
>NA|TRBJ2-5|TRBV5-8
ASSLRWGDRGQETQY
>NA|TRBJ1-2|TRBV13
ASSREEGLWDYT
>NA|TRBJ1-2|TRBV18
ASSPREARDSPGYT
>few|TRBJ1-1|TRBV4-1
ASSPHLTQGNTEAF
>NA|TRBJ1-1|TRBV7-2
ASSLPQWDITEAF
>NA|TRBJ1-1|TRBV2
ASSEAEDTEAF
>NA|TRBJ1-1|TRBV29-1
SVGQKNTEAF
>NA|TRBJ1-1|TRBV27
ASSLRGTLNTEAF
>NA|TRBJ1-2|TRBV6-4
ASSAVSGGGYT
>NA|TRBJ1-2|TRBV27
ASSLRGLDYGYT